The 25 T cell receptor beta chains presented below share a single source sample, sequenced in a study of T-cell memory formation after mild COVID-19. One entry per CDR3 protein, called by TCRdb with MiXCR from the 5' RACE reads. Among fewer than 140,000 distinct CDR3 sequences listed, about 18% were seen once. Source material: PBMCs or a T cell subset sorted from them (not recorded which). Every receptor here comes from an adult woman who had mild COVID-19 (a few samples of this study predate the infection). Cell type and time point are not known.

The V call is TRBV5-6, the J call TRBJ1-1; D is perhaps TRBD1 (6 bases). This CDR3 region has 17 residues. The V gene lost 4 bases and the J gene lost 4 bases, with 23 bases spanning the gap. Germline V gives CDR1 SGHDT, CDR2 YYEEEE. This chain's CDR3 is CASSPRVLGAESTEAFF. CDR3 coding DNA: TGTGCCAGCAGCCCAAGGGTGCTGGGGGCTGAGAGCACTGAAGCTTTCTTT. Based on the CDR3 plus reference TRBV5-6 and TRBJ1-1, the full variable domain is DAGVTQSPTHLIKTRGQQVTLRCSPKSGHDTVSWYQQALGQGPQFIFQYYEEEERQRGNFPDRFSGHQFPNYSSELNVNALLLGDSALYLCASSPRVLGAESTEAFFGQGTRLTVV.

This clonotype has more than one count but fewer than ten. The CDR3 nucleotides read TGTGCCAGCAGCCCAACCCTGAGCCGCTCTGGGGCCAACGTCCTGACTTTC. It translates to CASSPTLSRSGANVLTF. V is TRBV4-2 and J is TRBJ2-6; D is unresolved. Trimming cost V 4 bases and J 0 bases, with 13 bases left between them. Germline V gene sequence: CDR1 LGHNA, CDR2 YNFKEQ. The CDR3 loop spans 17 amino acids.

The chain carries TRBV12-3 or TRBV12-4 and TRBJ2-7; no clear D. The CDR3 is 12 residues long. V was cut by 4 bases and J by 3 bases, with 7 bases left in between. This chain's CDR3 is CASSWAGYEQYF. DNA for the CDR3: TGTGCCAGCAGTTGGGCAGGCTACGAGCAGTACTTC.

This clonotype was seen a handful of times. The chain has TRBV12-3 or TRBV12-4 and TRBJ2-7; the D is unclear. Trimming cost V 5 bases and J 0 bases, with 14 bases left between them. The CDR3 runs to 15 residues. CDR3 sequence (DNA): TGTGCCAGCAGTCAATCAGGAGTAGGCTCCTACGAGCAGTACTTC. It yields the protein CASSQSGVGSYEQYF.

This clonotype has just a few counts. CDR3 region: CSAIKVGSGNQPQHF. The CDR3 region has the DNA TGCAGTGCCATCAAGGTGGGTTCAGGCAATCAGCCCCAGCATTTT. The chain has TRBV20-1 and TRBJ1-5, with D unresolved. Germline V CDR1 and CDR2: DFQATT, SNEGSKA (reference sequence). The CDR3 consists of 15 residues. The V gene lost 6 bases and the J gene lost 2 bases, with 17 bases spanning the gap.

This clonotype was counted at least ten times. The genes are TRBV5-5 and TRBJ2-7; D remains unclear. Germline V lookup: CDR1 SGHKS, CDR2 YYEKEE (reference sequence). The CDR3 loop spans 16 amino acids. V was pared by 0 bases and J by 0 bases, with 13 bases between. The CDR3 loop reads CASSLDNLYSSYEQYF. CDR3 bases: TGTGCCAGCAGCTTGGATAATCTCTACAGCTCCTACGAGCAGTACTTC.

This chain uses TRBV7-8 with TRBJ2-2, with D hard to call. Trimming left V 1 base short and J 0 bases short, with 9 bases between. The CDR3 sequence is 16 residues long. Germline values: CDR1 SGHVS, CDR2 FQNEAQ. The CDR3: CASSLVFGTNTGELFF. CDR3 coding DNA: TGTGCCAGCAGCTTAGTTTTCGGAACGAACACCGGGGAGCTGTTTTTT. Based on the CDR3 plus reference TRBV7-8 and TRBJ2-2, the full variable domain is GAGVSQSPRYKVAKRGQDVALRCDPISGHVSLFWYQQALGQGPEFLTYFQNEAQLDKSGLPSDRFFAERPEGSVSTLKIQRTQQEDSAVYLCASSLVFGTNTGELFFGEGSRLTVL.

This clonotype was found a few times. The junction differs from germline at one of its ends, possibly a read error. CDR3 coding DNA: TGTGCCACCAGCAGAGATCCTGACAGGGTATTT. The encoded protein is CATSRDPDRVF. This sequence joins TRBV15 and TRBJ1-1, with TRBD1 matching 7 bases. The CDR3 is 11 amino acids. The V gene's germline CDR1 is LNHNV and CDR2 YYDKDF (reference sequence). Drawing the rest from reference TRBV15 and TRBJ1-1, the complete variable domain is DAMVIQNPRYQVTQFGKPVTLSCSQTLNHNVMYWYQQKSSQAPKLLFHYYDKDFNNEADTPDNFQSRRPNTSFCFLDIRSPGLGDTAMYLCATSRDPDRVFGQGTRLTVV.

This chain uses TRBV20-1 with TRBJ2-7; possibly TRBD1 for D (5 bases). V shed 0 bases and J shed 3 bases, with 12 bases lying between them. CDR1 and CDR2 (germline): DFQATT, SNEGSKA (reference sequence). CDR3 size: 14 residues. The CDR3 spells CSARDVPGYYEQYF. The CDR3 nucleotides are TGCAGTGCTAGAGATGTGCCAGGGTACTACGAGCAGTACTTC.

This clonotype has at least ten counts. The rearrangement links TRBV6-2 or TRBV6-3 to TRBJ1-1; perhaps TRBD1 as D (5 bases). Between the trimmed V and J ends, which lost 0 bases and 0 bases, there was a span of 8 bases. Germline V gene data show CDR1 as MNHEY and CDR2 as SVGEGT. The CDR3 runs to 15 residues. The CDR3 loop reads CASSYSPGMNTEAFF. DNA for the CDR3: TGTGCCAGCAGTTACTCCCCAGGGATGAACACTGAAGCTTTCTTT.

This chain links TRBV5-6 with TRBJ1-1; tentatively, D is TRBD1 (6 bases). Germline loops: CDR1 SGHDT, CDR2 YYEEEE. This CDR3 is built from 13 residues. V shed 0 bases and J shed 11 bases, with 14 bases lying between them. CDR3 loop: CASSLAGGLVAFF. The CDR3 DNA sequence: TGTGCCAGCAGCTTGGCTGGGGGCCTAGTGGCTTTCTTT.

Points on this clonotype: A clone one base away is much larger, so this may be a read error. The CDR3 loop reads CASSLEESSYNEQFF. CDR3 sequence (DNA): TGTGCCAGCAGTTTAGAGGAGAGCTCCTACAATGAGCAGTTCTTC. V and J are TRBV12-3 or TRBV12-4 and TRBJ2-1; D is uncertain. Trimming cost V 1 base and J 0 bases, with 7 bases left between them. This CDR3 is built from 15 residues.

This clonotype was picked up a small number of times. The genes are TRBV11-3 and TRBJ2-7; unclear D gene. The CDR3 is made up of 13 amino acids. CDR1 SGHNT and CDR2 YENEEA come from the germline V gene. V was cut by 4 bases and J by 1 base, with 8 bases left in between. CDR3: CASSSDESYEQYF. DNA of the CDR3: TGTGCCAGCAGCTCGGACGAGTCCTACGAGCAGTACTTC.

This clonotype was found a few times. Written as DNA, the CDR3 is TGCGCCAGCAGCCAAGATGGCGGTAATAATTCACCCCTCCACTTT. Residues: CASSQDGGNNSPLHF. The rearrangement links TRBV4-1 to TRBJ1-6; D is ambiguous. V lost 0 bases and J 5 bases, leaving 8 bases between the germline ends. The CDR3 sequence is 15 residues long. Per the germline V gene, CDR1 is MGHRA and CDR2 is YSYEKL.

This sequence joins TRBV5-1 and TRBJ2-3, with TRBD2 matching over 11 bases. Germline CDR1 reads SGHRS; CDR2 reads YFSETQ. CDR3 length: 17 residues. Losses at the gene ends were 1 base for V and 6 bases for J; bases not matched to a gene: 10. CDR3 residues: CASSLWEVAGGLDTQYF. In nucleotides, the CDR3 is TGCGCCAGCAGCTTGTGGGAAGTAGCGGGGGGGCTGGATACGCAGTATTTT. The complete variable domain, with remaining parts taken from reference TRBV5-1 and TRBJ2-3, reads KAGVTQTPRYLIKTRGQQVTLSCSPISGHRSVSWYQQTPGQGLQFLFEYFSETQRNKGNFPGRFSGRQFSNSRSEMNVSTLELGDSALYLCASSLWEVAGGLDTQYFGPGTRLTVL.

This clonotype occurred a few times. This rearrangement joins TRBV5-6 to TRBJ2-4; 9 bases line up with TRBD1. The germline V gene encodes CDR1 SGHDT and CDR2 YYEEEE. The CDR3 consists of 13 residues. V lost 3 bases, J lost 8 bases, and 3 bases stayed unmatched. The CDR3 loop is CASSSTGGYIQYF. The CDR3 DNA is TGTGCCAGCAGCTCGACAGGGGGATACATTCAGTACTTC.

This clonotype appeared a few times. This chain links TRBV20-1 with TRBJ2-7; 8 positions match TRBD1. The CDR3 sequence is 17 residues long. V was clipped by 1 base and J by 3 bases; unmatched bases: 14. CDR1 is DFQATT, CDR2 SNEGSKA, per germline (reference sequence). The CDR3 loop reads CSARAPPGTGRDYEQYF. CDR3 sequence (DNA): TGCAGTGCTAGAGCCCCTCCCGGGACAGGACGAGACTACGAGCAGTACTTC.

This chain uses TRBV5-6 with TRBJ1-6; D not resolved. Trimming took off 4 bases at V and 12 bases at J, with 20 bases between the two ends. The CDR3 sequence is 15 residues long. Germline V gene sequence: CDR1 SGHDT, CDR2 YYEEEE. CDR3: CASSGDSGVKLPLHF. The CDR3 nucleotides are TGTGCCAGCAGCGGTGATTCCGGGGTGAAATTACCCCTCCACTTT.

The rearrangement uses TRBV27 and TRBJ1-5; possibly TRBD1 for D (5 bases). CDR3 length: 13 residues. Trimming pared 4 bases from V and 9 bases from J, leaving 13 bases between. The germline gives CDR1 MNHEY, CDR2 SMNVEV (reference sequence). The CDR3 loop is CASSWGTRSPQHF. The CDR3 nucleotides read TGTGCCAGCAGTTGGGGGACTAGATCGCCCCAGCATTTT.

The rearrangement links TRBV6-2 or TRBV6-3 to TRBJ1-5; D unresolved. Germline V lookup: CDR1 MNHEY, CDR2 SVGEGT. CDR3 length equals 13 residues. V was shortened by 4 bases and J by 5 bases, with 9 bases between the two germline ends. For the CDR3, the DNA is TGTGCCAGCAGTTCGGATTTTGATCAGCCCCAGCATTTT. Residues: CASSSDFDQPQHF.

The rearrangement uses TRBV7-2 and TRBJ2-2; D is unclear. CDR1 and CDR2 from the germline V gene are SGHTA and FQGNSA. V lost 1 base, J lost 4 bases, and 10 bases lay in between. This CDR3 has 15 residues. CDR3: CASSLEFGLTGELFF. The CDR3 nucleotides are TGTGCCAGCAGCTTAGAATTCGGTCTCACCGGGGAGCTGTTTTTT.

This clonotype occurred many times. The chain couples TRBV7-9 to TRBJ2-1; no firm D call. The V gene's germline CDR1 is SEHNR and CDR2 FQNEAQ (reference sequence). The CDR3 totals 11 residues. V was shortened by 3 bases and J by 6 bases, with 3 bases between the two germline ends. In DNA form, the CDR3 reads TGTGCCAGCAGCTTTGTCAATGAGCAGTTCTTC. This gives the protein CASSFVNEQFF. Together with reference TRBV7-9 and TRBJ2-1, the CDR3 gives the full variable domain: DTGVSQNPRHKITKRGQNVTFRCDPISEHNRLYWYRQTLGQGPEFLTYFQNEAQLEKSRLLSDRFSAERPKGSFSTLEIQRTEQGDSAMYLCASSFVNEQFFGPGTRLTVL.

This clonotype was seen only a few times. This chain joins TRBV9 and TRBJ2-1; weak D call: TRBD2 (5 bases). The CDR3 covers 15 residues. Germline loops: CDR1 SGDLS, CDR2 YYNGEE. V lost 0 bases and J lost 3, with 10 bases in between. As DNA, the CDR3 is TGTGCCAGCAGCGTAGGTTCCGGGAACTACAATGAGCAGTTCTTC. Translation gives CASSVGSGNYNEQFF.

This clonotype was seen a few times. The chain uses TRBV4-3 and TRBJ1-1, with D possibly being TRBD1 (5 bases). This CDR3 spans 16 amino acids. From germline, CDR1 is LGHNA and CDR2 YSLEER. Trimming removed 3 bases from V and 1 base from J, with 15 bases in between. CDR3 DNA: TGCGCCAGCAGCCATGGCAGGGCGGACTGGAACACTGAAGCTTTCTTT. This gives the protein CASSHGRADWNTEAFF.

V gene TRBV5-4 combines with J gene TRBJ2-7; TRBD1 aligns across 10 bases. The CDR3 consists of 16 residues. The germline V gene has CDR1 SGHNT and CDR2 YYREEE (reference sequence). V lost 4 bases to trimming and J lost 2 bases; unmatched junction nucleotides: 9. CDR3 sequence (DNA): TGTGCCAGCAGCCTCGACAGGGGGCCACGAGCCTACGAGCAGTACTTC. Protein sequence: CASSLDRGPRAYEQYF.